This T cell receptor beta chain is drawn from a study of T-cell memory formation after mild COVID-19. Germline assignment: CDR1 KGHSH and CDR2 LQKENI. CDR3 length: 17 amino acids. Trimming removed 3 bases from V and 6 bases from J; junction bases left unmatched: 13. One entry per CDR3 protein results from TCRdb running MiXCR on the 5' RACE reads. This table holds hundreds of thousands of distinct CDR3 sequences, 17% found once. This clonotype was counted between two and nine times. Sequenced input: PBMCs or a T cell subset sorted from them (not recorded which). This TCR derives from an adult woman who had mild COVID-19 (a few samples of this study predate the infection). Cell type and time point are not known. V and J are TRBV18 and TRBJ2-3, with 9 bases lining up with TRBD2. The CDR3 bases are TGTGCCAGCTCACCCTTGGCGGGAGGGCCAATAGCGGATACGCAGTATTTT. This codes for CASSPLAGGPIADTQYF.